This TCR beta chain was sequenced for a study of cytomegalovirus exposure and HLA in healthy donors. General observations from the study: Roughly uniform depth of sequencing across donors was assumed in presence/absence analyses. A later analysis reported that several of the most significant clusters appeared to be linked to common viral pathogens, among them Epstein-Barr virus.

These donors, healthy bone marrow donors, were studied. Germline V gene sequence: CDR1 LGHNT, CDR2 FRNRAP. Trimming took 0 bases from V and 4 from J; bases not matched to a gene: 11. The CDR3 spans 18 residues. The PCR contained 60 Vbeta and 13 Jbeta primers. Sequencing used immunoSEQ multiplex PCR; TCRdb keeps in-frame clones, though not all of them. This sample has about 63,000 clones, with approximately 73% found just once. As regards this clone: Its antigen is not known.

The TCR was taken from a man aged 50 to 59 in good health and CMV-seronegative. This sequence joins TRBV12-5 and TRBJ2-1; 8 positions match TRBD2. Sequencing input: PBMCs. The CDR3 loop reads CASGLVVTSGTQYNEQFF. The CDR3 coding sequence is TGTGCTAGTGGTTTGGTAGTTACTAGCGGTACGCAGTACAATGAGCAGTTCTTC.